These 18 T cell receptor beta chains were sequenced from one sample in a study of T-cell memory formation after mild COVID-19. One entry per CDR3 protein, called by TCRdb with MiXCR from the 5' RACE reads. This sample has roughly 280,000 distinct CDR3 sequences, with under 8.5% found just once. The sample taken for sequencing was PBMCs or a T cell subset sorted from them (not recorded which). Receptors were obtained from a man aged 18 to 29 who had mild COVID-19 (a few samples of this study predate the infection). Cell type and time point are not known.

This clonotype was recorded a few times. CDR3 DNA sequence: TGTGCCAGCAGCCGGGTTTGGCAGGGGGCCGACACCGGGGAGCTGTTTTTT. It translates to CASSRVWQGADTGELFF. V usage is TRBV6-1 and J usage is TRBJ2-2, with 8 nucleotides matching TRBD1. Trimming removed 6 bases from V and 3 bases from J; junction bases left unmatched: 12. The germline CDR1 and CDR2 sequences are MNHNS and SASEGT. This CDR3 comprises 17 residues.

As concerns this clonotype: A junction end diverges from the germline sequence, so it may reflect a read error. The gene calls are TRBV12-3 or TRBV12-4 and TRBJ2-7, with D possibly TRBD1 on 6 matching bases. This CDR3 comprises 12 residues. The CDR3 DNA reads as TGTGCCAGCAGTGACAGGTCCTTCGAGCAGTACTTC. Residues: CASSDRSFEQYF.

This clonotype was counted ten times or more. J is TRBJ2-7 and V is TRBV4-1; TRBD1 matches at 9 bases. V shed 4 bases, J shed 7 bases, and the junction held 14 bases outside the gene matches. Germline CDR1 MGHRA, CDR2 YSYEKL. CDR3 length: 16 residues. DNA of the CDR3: TGCGCCAGCAGCCTAGAGAACAGGGGGCAGGTTGAAGAGCAGTACTTC. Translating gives CASSLENRGQVEEQYF.

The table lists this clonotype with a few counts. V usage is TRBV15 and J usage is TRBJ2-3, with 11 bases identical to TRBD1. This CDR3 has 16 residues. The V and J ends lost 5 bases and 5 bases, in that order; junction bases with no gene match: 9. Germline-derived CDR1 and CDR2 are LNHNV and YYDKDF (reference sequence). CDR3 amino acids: CATSPGQGAILDTQYF. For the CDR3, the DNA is TGTGCCACCAGCCCAGGACAGGGGGCGATTTTAGATACGCAGTATTTT.

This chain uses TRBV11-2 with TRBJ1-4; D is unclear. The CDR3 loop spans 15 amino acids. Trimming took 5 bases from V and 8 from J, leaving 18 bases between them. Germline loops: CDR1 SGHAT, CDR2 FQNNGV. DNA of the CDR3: TGTGCCAGCAGCCAAACCGCCAGCATAGTAGAAAAACTGTTTTTT. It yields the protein CASSQTASIVEKLFF.

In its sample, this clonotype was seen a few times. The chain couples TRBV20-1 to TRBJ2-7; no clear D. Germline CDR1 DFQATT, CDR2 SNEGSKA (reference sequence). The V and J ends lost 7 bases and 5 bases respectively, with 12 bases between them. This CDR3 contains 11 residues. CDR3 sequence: CSVEEGNEQYV. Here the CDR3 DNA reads TGCAGTGTAGAGGAAGGGAACGAGCAGTACGTC.

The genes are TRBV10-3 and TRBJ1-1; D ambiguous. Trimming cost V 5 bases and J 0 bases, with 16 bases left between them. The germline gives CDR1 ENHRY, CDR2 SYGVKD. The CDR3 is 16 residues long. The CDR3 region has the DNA TGTGCCATCAGTCCTACTGTCCTCGCTATGAACACTGAAGCTTTCTTT. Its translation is CAISPTVLAMNTEAFF.

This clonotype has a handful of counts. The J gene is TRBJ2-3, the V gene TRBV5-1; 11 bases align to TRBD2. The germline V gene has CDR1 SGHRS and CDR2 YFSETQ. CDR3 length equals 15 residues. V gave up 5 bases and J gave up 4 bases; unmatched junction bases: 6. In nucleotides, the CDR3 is TGCGCCAGCAGTTCACTAGCGGGGGTGGCAGATACGCAGTATTTT. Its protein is CASSSLAGVADTQYF.

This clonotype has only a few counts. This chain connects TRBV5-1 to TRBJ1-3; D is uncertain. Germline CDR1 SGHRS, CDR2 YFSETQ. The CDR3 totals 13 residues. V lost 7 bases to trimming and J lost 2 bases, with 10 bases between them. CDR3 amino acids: CASQRETGNTIYF. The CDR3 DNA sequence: TGCGCCAGCCAAAGGGAGACTGGAAACACCATATATTTT. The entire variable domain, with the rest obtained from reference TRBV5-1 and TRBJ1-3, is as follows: KAGVTQTPRYLIKTRGQQVTLSCSPISGHRSVSWYQQTPGQGLQFLFEYFSETQRNKGNFPGRFSGRQFSNSRSEMNVSTLELGDSALYLCASQRETGNTIYFGEGSWLTVV.

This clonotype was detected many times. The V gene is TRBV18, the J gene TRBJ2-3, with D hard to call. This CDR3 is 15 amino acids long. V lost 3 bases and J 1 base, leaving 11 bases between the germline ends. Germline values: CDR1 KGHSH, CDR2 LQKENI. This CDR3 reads CASSPVGQGTDTQYF. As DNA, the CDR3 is TGTGCCAGCTCACCGGTCGGGCAGGGCACAGATACGCAGTATTTT.

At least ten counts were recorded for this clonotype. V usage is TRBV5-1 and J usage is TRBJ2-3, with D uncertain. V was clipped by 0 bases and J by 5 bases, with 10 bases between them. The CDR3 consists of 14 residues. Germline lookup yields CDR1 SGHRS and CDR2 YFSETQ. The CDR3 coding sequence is TGCGCCAGCAGCTTGGGCGTGGTTGGAGATACGCAGTATTTT. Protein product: CASSLGVVGDTQYF.

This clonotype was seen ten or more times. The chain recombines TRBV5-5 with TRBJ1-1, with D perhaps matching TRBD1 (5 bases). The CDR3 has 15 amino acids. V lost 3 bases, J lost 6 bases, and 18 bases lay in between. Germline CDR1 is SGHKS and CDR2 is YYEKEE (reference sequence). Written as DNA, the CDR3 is TGTGCCAGCAGCTGGACCGGGACCCTTGGGGCTGAAGCTTTCTTT. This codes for CASSWTGTLGAEAFF.

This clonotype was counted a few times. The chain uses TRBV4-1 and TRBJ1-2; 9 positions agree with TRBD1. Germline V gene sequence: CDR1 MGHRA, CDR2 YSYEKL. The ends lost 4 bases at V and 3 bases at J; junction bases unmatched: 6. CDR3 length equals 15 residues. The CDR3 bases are TGCGCCAGCAGCCTCGTGGACAGGGGAGACTATGGCTACACCTTC. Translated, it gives CASSLVDRGDYGYTF.

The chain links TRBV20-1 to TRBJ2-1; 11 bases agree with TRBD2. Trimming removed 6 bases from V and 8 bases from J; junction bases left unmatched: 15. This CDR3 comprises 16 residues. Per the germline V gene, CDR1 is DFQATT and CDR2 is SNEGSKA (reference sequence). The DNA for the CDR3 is TGCAGTGCCGTATTAGCGGGGGGGGCTTTTAGGTATGAGCAGTTCTTC. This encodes CSAVLAGGAFRYEQFF.

The CDR3, as DNA: TGTGCCAGCATCACGGGTCGGAACACCGGGGAGCTGTTTTTT. This encodes CASITGRNTGELFF. The chain has TRBV7-2 and TRBJ2-2; D gene ambiguous. CDR1 and CDR2 (germline): SGHTA, FQGNSA. The CDR3 extends over 14 amino acids. Trimming took 7 bases from V and 1 from J, leaving 10 bases between them.

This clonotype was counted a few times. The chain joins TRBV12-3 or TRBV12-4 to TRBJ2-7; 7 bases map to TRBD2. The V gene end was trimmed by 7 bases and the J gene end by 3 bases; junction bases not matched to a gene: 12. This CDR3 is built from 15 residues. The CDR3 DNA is TGTGCCAGCACCCCGGGGAGGGCTTCGATCTACGAGCAGTACTTC. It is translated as CASTPGRASIYEQYF.

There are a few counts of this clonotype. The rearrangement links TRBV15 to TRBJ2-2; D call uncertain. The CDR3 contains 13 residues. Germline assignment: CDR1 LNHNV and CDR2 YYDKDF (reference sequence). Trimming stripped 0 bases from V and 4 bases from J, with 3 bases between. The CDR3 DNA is TGTGCCACCAGCAGAGAACCCACCGGGGAGCTGTTTTTT. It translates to CATSREPTGELFF.

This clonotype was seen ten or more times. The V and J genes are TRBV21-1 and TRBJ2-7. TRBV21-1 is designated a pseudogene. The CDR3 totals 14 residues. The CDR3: CASSNEPGSYEQYV. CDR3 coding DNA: TGTGCCAGCAGCAACGAGCCGGGCTCCTACGAGCAGTACGTC.